Below are 9 T cell receptor beta chains sequenced from a single sample in a study of T cells in women clearing cervical HPV infection. The table came from immunoSEQ multiplex PCR; TCRdb's copy has only in-frame clones and leaves some out. Listed are 20,000 or so clones; more than 5% falls within the top ten. What was sequenced was blood buffy coat. Receptor source: a woman aged 18 to 75 with a cervical HPV16 infection that either progressed to CIN3+ or cleared (not recorded which).

Concerning this clone: Read coverage stops 3 residues before the CDR3 terminus; the germline J gene supplies the remainder. The V gene is TRBV12-3 or TRBV12-4, the J gene TRBJ1-3, with TRBD1 matching 8 bases. V lost 5 bases, J lost 2 bases, and 8 bases stayed unmatched. The CDR3 is 16 amino acids. CDR3 DNA (partial): TGTGCCAGCAGTCCCCGGACAGGGTGGACTGGAAACACC. Translated, it gives CASSPRTGWTGNT. The complete CDR3 reads CASSPRTGWTGNTIYF.

For this clone: The sequenced fragment ends 3 residues before the CDR3 boundary, so the rest is inferred from the germline J gene. The rearrangement links TRBV7-2 to TRBJ1-1; 8 positions agree with TRBD1. This CDR3 is built from 15 residues. V gave up 5 bases and J gave up 1 base; unmatched junction bases: 6. From germline, CDR1 is SGHTA and CDR2 FQGNSA. The covered CDR3 bases are TGTGCCAGCAGCATAAGACAGGGGAAGAACACTGAA. Protein: CASSIRQGKNTE. In full, the CDR3 is CASSIRQGKNTEAFF.

On this clone itself: The CDR3 is cut off 3 residues early in the read; its end comes from the germline J gene. The chain recombines TRBV28 with TRBJ1-2, with D unclear. The CDR3 is 16 residues long. In germline, CDR1 is MDHEN, CDR2 SYDVKM. CDR3 bases read: TGTGCCAGCAGTTTACGTGTCGCGGGTGTTAGAGATACG. This gives the protein CASSLRVAGVRDT. Given in full, the CDR3 is CASSLRVAGVRDTYTF.

With regard to this clone: The read ends 3 residues before the CDR3 terminus; that terminus is restored from the germline J gene. V and J are TRBV6-2 or TRBV6-3 and TRBJ2-1; 14 nucleotides line up with TRBD2. The CDR3 has 16 residues. CDR1 and CDR2 from the germline V gene are MNHEY and SVGEGT. With 6 bases clipped from V and 9 bases from J, the junction kept 10 bases outside the gene matches. The covered CDR3 bases are TGTGCCAGCAGGAGAAAGGGACTAGCGGGAGTAAGTGAG. Amino acid sequence: CASRRKGLAGVSE. The whole CDR3 is CASRRKGLAGVSEQFF.

Measured by frequency, this clone is medium-sized. Sequencing ends 3 residues short of the CDR3 end; the germline J gene provides the rest. This rearrangement joins TRBV19 to TRBJ1-4; 7 nucleotides agree with TRBD1. V lost 5 bases and J lost 5; bases outside the gene matches: 2. Germline V lookup: CDR1 LNHDA, CDR2 SQIVND (reference sequence). The CDR3 runs to 13 residues. Partial CDR3 DNA: TGTGCCAGTAGTTCGGGACAGAATGAAAAA. This gives the protein CASSSGQNEK. The whole CDR3 protein is CASSSGQNEKLFF. Variable domain in full (rest from reference TRBV19 and TRBJ1-4): DGGITQSPKYLFRKEGQNVTLSCEQNLNHDAMYWYRQDPGQGLRLIYYSQIVNDFQKGDIAEGYSVSREKKESFPLTVTSAQKNPTAFYLCASSSGQNEKLFFGSGTQLSVL.

As regards this clone: With the read ending 3 residues before the CDR3 end, the germline J gene is used to fill in that end. The rearrangement uses TRBV5-1 and TRBJ1-2; 9 positions match TRBD1. Germline loops: CDR1 SGHRS, CDR2 YFSETQ. The CDR3 loop spans 16 amino acids. The CDR3 is CASSLPGQGWYNDYTF. The DNA read from the CDR3 is TGCGCCAGCAGTCTTCCGGGACAGGGTTGGTACAATGAC.

As for this clone: The read gets to within 3 residues of the CDR3 end, and the germline J gene fills in the rest. The V call is TRBV6-2 or TRBV6-3, the J call TRBJ2-1; 11 bases are a match to TRBD2. The CDR3 is 16 amino acids. V lost 4 bases to trimming and J lost 0 bases; unmatched junction nucleotides: 2. CDR1 is MNHEY, CDR2 SVGEGT, per germline. CDR3 DNA (partial): TGTGCCAGCAGTTCGACTAGCGGGATCTCCTACAATGAG. Protein product: CASSSTSGISYNE. The CDR3 in its entirety is CASSSTSGISYNEQFF.

Concerning this clone: The CDR3 goes on 3 residues after the read ends, and that part is filled in from the germline J gene. The V call is TRBV10-3, the J call TRBJ2-7; TRBD1 matches at 10 bases. Losses at the gene ends were 4 bases for V and 6 bases for J; bases not matched to a gene: 12. Germline assignment: CDR1 ENHRY and CDR2 SYGVKD. This CDR3 is built from 16 residues. CDR3 bases read: TGTGCCATCAGTGTTCGTTCCGGGGACAGGGGTAGCGAG. Translating gives CAISVRSGDRGSE. The whole CDR3 region reads CAISVRSGDRGSEQYF.

Note on this clone: The read finishes 3 residues shy of the CDR3 end, and the germline J gene is used to complete it. The chain employs TRBV5-1 and TRBJ1-4; D is uncertain. Germline CDR1 and CDR2: SGHRS and YFSETQ. The CDR3 consists of 15 residues. Trimming removed 0 bases at V and 0 bases at J, with 6 bases between. Partial CDR3 DNA: TGCGCCAGCAGCTTGGACAGAACAACTAATGAAAAA. This codes for CASSLDRTTNEK. The CDR3 as a whole reads CASSLDRTTNEKLFF.